The clone carrying this T cell receptor beta chain was recorded many times. Its antigen remains unidentified. The CDR3 totals 15 residues. The germline V and J ends were trimmed by 0 bases and 1 base, with 8 bases remaining between them. In germline, CDR1 is SGHTA, CDR2 FQGNSA. One entry per CDR3 protein, called by TCRdb with MiXCR from the reads. The data contain around 630,000 distinct CDR3 sequences, 20% to 25% of them singletons. The data originate from a study of T cell repertoires in cytomegalovirus infection. Study information: A matching HLA type, together with CMV infection, was signaled by public TCR beta signatures. General observations from the study: Cumulative public TCR beta family frequency identified carriers of CMV plus the relevant HLA. Dominating the ex vivo response were TCR beta clonotypes that were CMV-specific and HLA-C-restricted.

The clonotype comes from a human donor in good health (CMV status not recorded). Some clones in this sample may be carry-over from other donors' samples. Material: CD8+ T cells from PBMCs. The chain has TRBV7-2 and TRBJ2-3; D ambiguous. The CDR3 region has the DNA TGTGCCAGCAGCTTAGCGGGCGAGCGCACAGATACGCAGTATTTT. Its protein product is CASSLAGERTDTQYF.